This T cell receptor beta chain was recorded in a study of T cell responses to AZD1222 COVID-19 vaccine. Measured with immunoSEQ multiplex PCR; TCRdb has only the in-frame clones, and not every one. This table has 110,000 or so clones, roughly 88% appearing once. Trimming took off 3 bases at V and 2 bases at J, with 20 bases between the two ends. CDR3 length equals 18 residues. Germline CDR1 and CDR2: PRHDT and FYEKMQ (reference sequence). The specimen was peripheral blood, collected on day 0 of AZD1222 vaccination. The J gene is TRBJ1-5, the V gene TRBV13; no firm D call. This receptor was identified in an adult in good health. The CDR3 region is CASSFSGEPREGNQPQHF. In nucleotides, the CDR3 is TGTGCCAGCAGCTTCAGCGGGGAGCCCCGAGAAGGCAATCAGCCCCAGCATTTT.